The next 27 T cell receptor beta chains were all read from a single sample in a study of shared clonotypes between healthy human individuals (dated by TCRdb to 2020 to 2022). Library generation was performed with the immunoSEQ multiplex PCR assay. TCRdb retrieved this table from immuneACCESS and kept in-frame rearrangements only. Not all clones are present; in checked studies, unresolved V genes account for under half, and no reason is known for the remainder. A total of under 2,500,000 clones appear in this sample, 90% to 97% of them only once. The ten largest clones capture around 0.13% of the sample. The sample comprised naive CD4+ T cells sorted from blood. What the cell subset or site label conveys for this sample: CD45RA+ positively selected. The receptors here all came from a man in his late teens or twenties in good health.

The chain uses TRBV7-8 and TRBJ2-2; no definite D call. The germline CDR1 and CDR2 sequences are SGHVS and FQNEAQ. The CDR3 runs to 14 residues. Trimming stripped 6 bases from V and 1 base from J, with 9 bases between. DNA of the CDR3: TGTGCCAGCAGGGTTAGACGGAACACCGGGGAGCTGTTTTTT. The encoded protein is CASRVRRNTGELFF.

The chain combines TRBV18 with TRBJ2-7; 9 positions match TRBD1. V was pared by 2 bases and J by 7 bases, with 9 bases of the junction left unmatched. CDR1 is KGHSH and CDR2 is LQKENI in the germline V gene. The CDR3 sequence is 15 residues long. This chain's CDR3 is CASSPGTGQGWEQYF. CDR3 nucleotides: TGTGCCAGCTCACCAGGGACGGGACAGGGCTGGGAGCAGTACTTC.

This chain joins TRBV30 and TRBJ2-2, with 7 bases matching TRBD2. Germline CDR1 GTSNPN, CDR2 SVGIG (reference sequence). The CDR3 length is 15 residues. Germline trimming cut 0 bases from V and 3 bases from J; bases unmatched to any gene: 4. CDR3 sequence: CAWSVGGGHTGELFF. As DNA, the CDR3 is TGTGCCTGGAGTGTCGGCGGGGGACACACCGGGGAGCTGTTTTTT.

As to this clone: The sample contains more than one DNA sequence encoding this CDR3. The chain joins TRBV7-9 to TRBJ2-3; D gene ambiguous. The CDR3 contains 14 residues. Germline lookup yields CDR1 SEHNR and CDR2 FQNEAQ (reference sequence). Trimming removed 2 bases at V and 3 bases at J, with 9 bases between. The CDR3 region has the DNA TGTGCCAGCAGCTTAACATCTAGTACAGATACGCAGTATTTT. It codes for CASSLTSSTDTQYF.

The chain joins TRBV5-4 to TRBJ1-4; 11 nucleotides agree with TRBD1. Germline V CDR1 and CDR2: SGHNT, YYREEE (reference sequence). The V segment lost 3 bases and the J segment 8 bases; nucleotides outside the gene matches: 9. CDR3 length equals 16 residues. CDR3 amino acids: CASSSGQGVLGEKLFF. Written as DNA, the CDR3 is TGTGCCAGCAGCTCGGGACAGGGGGTGTTGGGGGAAAAACTGTTTTTT.

This chain uses TRBV2 with TRBJ2-1, with D tentatively TRBD2 (5 bases). Per germline, CDR1 SNHLY and CDR2 FYNNEI. This CDR3 is built from 15 residues. V lost 4 bases and J lost 2, with 12 bases in between. Written as DNA, the CDR3 is TGTGCCAGCAGTGGCCGGAGGACCACCTACAATGAGCAGTTCTTC. Translation gives CASSGRRTTYNEQFF.

A word on this clone: Other DNA sequences in this sample translate to the same CDR3. The genes are TRBV5-1 and TRBJ2-5; D may be TRBD1 or TRBD2 (6 bases each). The CDR3 length is 14 residues. V was cut by 2 bases and J by 1 base, with 9 bases left in between. Germline loops: CDR1 SGHRS, CDR2 YFSETQ. The CDR3 is CASSLQGLQETQYF. As DNA, the CDR3 is TGCGCCAGCAGCTTACAGGGACTCCAAGAGACCCAGTACTTC.

This clone occurred once. In DNA, the CDR3 is TGTGCCAGCAGCGAGGACAGGGTAGGGTACGAGCAGTACTTC. It specifies CASSEDRVGYEQYF. The chain is built from TRBV2 and TRBJ2-7; TRBD1 aligns across 8 bases. Trimming took 6 bases from V and 4 from J; bases not matched to a gene: 8. Germline V gene lookup returns CDR1 SNHLY and CDR2 FYNNEI. The CDR3 has 14 residues.

J is TRBJ2-3 and V is TRBV15; tentatively, D is TRBD1 or TRBD2 (5 bases each). The V and J ends lost 8 bases and 4 bases respectively, with 16 bases between them. Germline CDR1 and CDR2: LNHNV and YYDKDF (reference sequence). The CDR3 totals 14 residues. The DNA of the CDR3 is TGTGCCACCGACTGGGGACGCAGGCCAGATACGCAGTATTTT. Its translation: CATDWGRRPDTQYF.

The J gene is TRBJ2-2, the V gene TRBV4-1; 7 bases align to TRBD2. In germline, CDR1 is MGHRA, CDR2 YSYEKL. The CDR3 covers 16 residues. The V and J ends lost 3 bases and 1 base, in that order; junction bases with no gene match: 5. The CDR3 protein is CASSHSTSLNTGELFF. In nucleotides, the CDR3 is TGCGCCAGCAGCCACTCGACTAGCTTGAACACCGGGGAGCTGTTTTTT.

The rearrangement joins TRBV6-5 to TRBJ2-2, with unresolved D. Per the germline V gene, CDR1 is MNHEY and CDR2 is SVGAGI. The CDR3 has 12 residues. Trimming took off 6 bases at V and 3 bases at J, with 5 bases between the two ends. CDR3 DNA sequence: TGTGCCAGCAGATCTGACACCGGGGAGCTGTTTTTT. Its protein product is CASRSDTGELFF.

This sequence joins TRBV30 and TRBJ1-6; tentative D call: TRBD1 (6 bases). Between the trimmed V and J ends, which lost 2 bases and 7 bases, there was a span of 18 bases. The CDR3 contains 16 residues. Per germline, CDR1 GTSNPN and CDR2 SVGIG (reference sequence). The CDR3 sequence is CAWSPARGNDNSPLHF. The DNA for the CDR3 is TGTGCCTGGAGTCCTGCCAGGGGTAACGACAATTCACCCCTCCACTTT.

The chain is built from TRBV11-2 and TRBJ2-1, with D tentatively TRBD1 (5 bases). The CDR3 sequence is 15 residues long. Germline V gene sequence: CDR1 SGHAT, CDR2 FQNNGV. V was shortened by 3 bases and J by 2 bases, with 11 bases between the two germline ends. CDR3 sequence reads: CASSFGKGPYNEQFF. CDR3 DNA sequence: TGTGCCAGCAGCTTTGGCAAGGGGCCCTACAATGAGCAGTTCTTC.

The chain links TRBV25-1 to TRBJ1-5, with D tentatively TRBD1 (6 bases). The CDR3 is 15 residues long. Trimming left V 1 base short and J 4 bases short, with 11 bases between. CDR1 and CDR2 (germline): MGHDK, SYGVNS. The CDR3 reads CASSESGGQNQPQHF. In DNA form, the CDR3 reads TGTGCCAGCAGTGAATCGGGGGGCCAAAATCAGCCCCAGCATTTT.

In the case of this clone: The same CDR3 is also encoded by other DNA sequences in this sample. The chain couples TRBV6-5 to TRBJ1-6; D remains unclear. V dropped 6 bases and J dropped 6 bases, with 6 bases sitting between them. CDR3 size: 12 residues. The germline gives CDR1 MNHEY, CDR2 SVGAGI. CDR3 sequence (DNA): TGTGCCAGCAGCTACAGTAATTCACCCCTCCACTTT. The encoded protein is CASSYSNSPLHF.

With regard to this clone: The sample holds other DNA sequences that translate to the same CDR3. The V gene is TRBV5-1, the J gene TRBJ2-2, with D maybe TRBD2 (5 bases). This CDR3 contains 13 residues. V was pared by 2 bases and J by 4 bases, with 6 bases between. Germline CDR1 is SGHRS and CDR2 is YFSETQ. The CDR3 here is CASSFRGTGELFF. CDR3 coding DNA: TGCGCCAGCAGCTTTCGGGGCACCGGGGAGCTGTTTTTT.

The chain joins TRBV28 to TRBJ2-1; D may be TRBD1 (5 bases). CDR1 MDHEN and CDR2 SYDVKM come from the germline V gene. This CDR3 contains 15 residues. Trimming removed 3 bases from V and 4 bases from J, with 13 bases in between. DNA of the CDR3: TGTGCCAGCAGTTTCCCGGACATACCATACAATGAGCAGTTCTTC. This sequence encodes CASSFPDIPYNEQFF.

The rearrangement uses TRBV6-1 and TRBJ2-6, with 9 bases aligning to TRBD1. The CDR3 runs to 18 residues. V dropped 3 bases and J dropped 0; count of bases not matched to a gene: 6. The germline CDR1 and CDR2 sequences are MNHNS and SASEGT. CDR3 nucleotides: TGTGCCAGCAGTGACAGGACAGGGGTCCGCTCTGGGGCCAACGTCCTGACTTTC. Translation gives CASSDRTGVRSGANVLTF.

V gene TRBV14 combines with J gene TRBJ2-2, with D tentatively TRBD1 (5 bases). V lost 5 bases and J 3 bases, leaving 10 bases between the germline ends. The CDR3 covers 14 residues. Germline CDR1 SGHDN, CDR2 FVKESK. DNA of the CDR3: TGTGCCAGCAGCTGGCAGGGTTACACCGGGGAGCTGTTTTTT. This encodes CASSWQGYTGELFF.

The V and J genes are TRBV7-4 and TRBJ2-7, with D perhaps being TRBD1 or TRBD2 (5 bases each). Trimming left V 11 bases short and J 1 base short, with 12 bases between. CDR3 length: 12 amino acids. CDR1 and CDR2 from the germline V gene are SGHVT and SQSDAQ. The CDR3 DNA reads TGTGCCGGCTGGGACGGTTCCTACGAGCAGTACTTC. Translation: CAGWDGSYEQYF.

V gene TRBV6-1 combines with J gene TRBJ1-1; tentatively, D is TRBD1 (6 bases). Germline V lookup: CDR1 MNHNS, CDR2 SASEGT. Trimming shortened V by 6 bases and J by 1 base, and 12 bases separated the two germline ends. The CDR3 loop spans 14 amino acids. The CDR3 nucleotides read TGTGCCAGCAGCGACTGGGGGGCGAACACTGAAGCTTTCTTT. Translation: CASSDWGANTEAFF.

The chain combines TRBV18 with TRBJ2-6; 11 nucleotides line up with TRBD2. Trimming took 1 base from V and 0 from J; bases not matched to a gene: 5. The CDR3 extends over 19 amino acids. CDR1 and CDR2 (germline): KGHSH, LQKENI. DNA of the CDR3: TGTGCCAGCTCACCACTGGGACTAGCGGCCGGCTCTGGGGCCAACGTCCTGACTTTC. It translates to CASSPLGLAAGSGANVLTF.

The gene calls are TRBV6-5 and TRBJ1-1, with 8 bases identical to TRBD1. CDR1 MNHEY and CDR2 SVGAGI come from the germline V gene. Unmatched junction bases numbered 9, after V lost 6 bases and J lost 6 bases. The CDR3 spans 14 residues. As DNA, the CDR3 is TGTGCCAGCAGCTGGGACAGGACAAGAGCTGAAGCTTTCTTT. Its protein is CASSWDRTRAEAFF.

The chain combines TRBV7-8 with TRBJ2-1; possible D gene TRBD1, 5 bases. CDR1 SGHVS and CDR2 FQNEAQ come from the germline V gene. V lost 1 base to trimming and J lost 4 bases, with 20 bases between them. The CDR3 totals 18 residues. The CDR3 nucleotides read TGTGCCAGCAGCTTAGGCCCCAGGGCCACACGGGTTTACAATGAGCAGTTCTTC. Amino acid sequence: CASSLGPRATRVYNEQFF. Filled out from reference TRBV7-8 and TRBJ2-1, the complete variable domain reads GAGVSQSPRYKVAKRGQDVALRCDPISGHVSLFWYQQALGQGPEFLTYFQNEAQLDKSGLPSDRFFAERPEGSVSTLKIQRTQQEDSAVYLCASSLGPRATRVYNEQFFGPGTRLTVL.

As concerns this clone: In the same sample, other DNA sequences code for this CDR3. The chain carries TRBV5-1 and TRBJ2-5; D gene ambiguous. Between the trimmed V and J ends, which lost 4 bases and 5 bases, there was a span of 15 bases. This CDR3 spans 14 amino acids. The V gene's germline CDR1 is SGHRS and CDR2 YFSETQ. The CDR3 DNA follows: TGCGCCAGCAGCACCGGCAAGGGTGCGGAGACCCAGTACTTC. It yields the protein CASSTGKGAETQYF.

Here the CDR3 reads CASSLEFSDTEAFF. In DNA form, the CDR3 reads TGCGCCAGCAGCTTGGAATTCAGCGACACTGAAGCTTTCTTT. This chain links TRBV5-1 with TRBJ1-1, with unresolved D. The length of the CDR3 is 14 residues. Trimming removed 0 bases at V and 3 bases at J, with 9 bases between. Germline V gene data show CDR1 as SGHRS and CDR2 as YFSETQ.

The V gene is TRBV6-5, the J gene TRBJ2-7, with D possibly being TRBD1 or TRBD2 (7 bases each). This CDR3 spans 14 amino acids. The V end lost 1 base, the J end lost 6 bases, and 13 bases lay between the germline ends. Germline V gene data show CDR1 as MNHEY and CDR2 as SVGAGI. DNA for the CDR3: TGTGCCAGCAGTTACTGGGAGGGGGCGGGCGAGCAGTACTTC. It codes for CASSYWEGAGEQYF.